The clone carrying this T cell receptor beta chain was observed a handful of times. What it recognizes is unknown. The data stem from a study of shared clonotypes between healthy human individuals. Whole-study findings and limits: With several donors compared, 4% to 5% of naive CD4 clonotypes were shared.

Here immunoSEQ multiplex PCR was the method, and the copy in TCRdb shows in-frame clones only, minus some. The sample has over a million clones, 75% seen once. Germline values: CDR1 GTSNPN, CDR2 SVGIG (reference sequence). The CDR3 consists of 13 residues. The V and J ends lost 1 base and 4 bases, in that order; junction bases with no gene match: 3. The origin of this receptor is a man younger than 35 in good health. The sequenced material came from memory CD4+ T cells sorted from blood. Regarding subset: CD45RA-negative fraction. The J gene is TRBJ1-1, the V gene TRBV30, with 7 bases that match TRBD1. DNA for the CDR3: TGTGCCTGGAGTGAACAGGGGAGCACTGAAGCTTTCTTT. Amino acid sequence: CAWSEQGSTEAFF. The complete variable domain, with remaining parts taken from reference TRBV30 and TRBJ1-1, reads SQTIHQWPATLVQPVGSPLSLECTVEGTSNPNLYWYRQAAGRGLQLLFYSVGIGQISSEVPQNLSASRPQDRQFILSSKKLLLSDSGFYLCAWSEQGSTEAFFGQGTRLTVV.